The clone carrying this T cell receptor beta chain was counted a few times. This CDR3 spans 14 amino acids. V was cut by 2 bases and J by 3 bases, with 10 bases left in between. In germline, CDR1 is ENHRY, CDR2 SYGVKD. The data belong to a study of breast tumors, draining lymph nodes, adjacent tissues. TCRdb re-analysed the multiplex PCR reads in MiXCR, keeping a single row per CDR3 protein. The repertoire holds some 110,000 distinct CDR3 sequences, with more than 30% as singletons. Samples came from axillary lymph nodes draining the breast cancer. The gene calls are TRBV10-3 and TRBJ1-1; D perhaps matches TRBD1 (5 bases). This clonotype was sampled from a female donor with breast cancer. Some clones in this sample may be carry-over from other donors' samples. Sequencing was performed on axillary lymph node tissue. CDR3: CAISERGLDTEAFF. In nucleotides, the CDR3 is TGTGCCATCAGTGAGAGGGGATTAGACACTGAAGCTTTCTTT.